This T cell receptor beta chain was sequenced during a study of metastatic and nonmetastatic thyroid tumors. Study summary: Comparative analysis of repertoires was undertaken across blood and tumor or nodule tissue obtained from malignant and benign thyroid patients.

Study results and limitations: The reported finding was significantly higher TCR beta diversity in malignant thyroid tumors relative to benign nodules, in blood and tumor.

Thyroid surgery took place with no prior treatment in any patient. By share, this clone counts as large. What it recognizes is unknown. In the original processing: CDR3 was compared across clinicopathological groups, and the resulting differences were used to build a distant-metastasis classifier for papillary thyroid cancer. With MiXCR, TCRdb reprocessed the PCR reads. These V and J calls rely on TCRdb rather than the paper's analysis. The repertoire consists of about 16,000 clones, with 27% occurring once and the leading ten covering approximately 13%. Sequenced input: adjacent normal tissue. The sequence was obtained from a female donor with papillary thyroid cancer or a benign thyroid nodule (not recorded which). Some clones in this sample may be carry-over from other donors' samples.

CDR3 DNA sequence: TGTGCCAGTACCACCCTCGGACACTTCACCGGGGAGCTGTTTTTT. It is translated as CASTTLGHFTGELFF. The gene calls are TRBV19 and TRBJ2-2; D is possibly TRBD1 (5 bases). This CDR3 is 15 amino acids long. V lost 7 bases to trimming and J lost 4 bases, with 16 bases between them. Per the germline V gene, CDR1 is LNHDA and CDR2 is SQIVND (reference sequence).